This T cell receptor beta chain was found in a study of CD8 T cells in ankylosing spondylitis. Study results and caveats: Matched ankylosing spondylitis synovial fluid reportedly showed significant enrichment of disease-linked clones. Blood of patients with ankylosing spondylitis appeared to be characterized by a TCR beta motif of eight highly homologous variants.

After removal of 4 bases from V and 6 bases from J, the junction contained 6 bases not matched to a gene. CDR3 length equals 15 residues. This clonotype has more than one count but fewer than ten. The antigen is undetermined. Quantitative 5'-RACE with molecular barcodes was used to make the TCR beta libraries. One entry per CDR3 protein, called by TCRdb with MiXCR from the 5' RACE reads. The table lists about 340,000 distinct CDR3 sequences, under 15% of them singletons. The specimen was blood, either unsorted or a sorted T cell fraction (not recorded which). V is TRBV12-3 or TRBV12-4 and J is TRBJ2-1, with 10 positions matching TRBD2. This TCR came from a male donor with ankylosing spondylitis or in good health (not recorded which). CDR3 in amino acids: CASSSAGGGGNEQFF. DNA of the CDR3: TGTGCCAGCAGTTCAGCGGGAGGGGGAGGCAATGAGCAGTTCTTC.